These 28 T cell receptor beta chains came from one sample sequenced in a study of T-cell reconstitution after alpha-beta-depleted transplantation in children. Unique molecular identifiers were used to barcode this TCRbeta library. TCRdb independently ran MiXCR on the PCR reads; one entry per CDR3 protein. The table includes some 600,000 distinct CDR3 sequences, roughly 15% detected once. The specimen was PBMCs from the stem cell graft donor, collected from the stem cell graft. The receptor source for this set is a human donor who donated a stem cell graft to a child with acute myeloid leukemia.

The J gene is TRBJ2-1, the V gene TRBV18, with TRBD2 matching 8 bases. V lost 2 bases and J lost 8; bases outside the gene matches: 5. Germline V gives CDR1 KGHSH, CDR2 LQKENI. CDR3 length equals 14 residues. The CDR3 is CASSPTGTSDEQFF. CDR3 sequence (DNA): TGTGCCAGCTCACCAACCGGGACTAGTGATGAGCAGTTCTTC. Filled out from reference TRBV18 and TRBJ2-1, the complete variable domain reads NAGVMQNPRHLVRRRGQEARLRCSPMKGHSHVYWYRQLPEEGLKFMVYLQKENIIDESGMPKERFSAEFPKEGPSILRIQQVVRGDSAAYFCASSPTGTSDEQFFGPGTRLTVL.

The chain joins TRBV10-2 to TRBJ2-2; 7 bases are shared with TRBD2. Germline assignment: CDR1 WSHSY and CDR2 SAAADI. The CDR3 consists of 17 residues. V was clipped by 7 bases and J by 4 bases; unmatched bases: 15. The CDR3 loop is CASKDLDFSGGTGELFF. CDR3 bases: TGCGCCAGCAAAGACCTAGACTTCTCGGGGGGCACCGGGGAGCTGTTTTTT.

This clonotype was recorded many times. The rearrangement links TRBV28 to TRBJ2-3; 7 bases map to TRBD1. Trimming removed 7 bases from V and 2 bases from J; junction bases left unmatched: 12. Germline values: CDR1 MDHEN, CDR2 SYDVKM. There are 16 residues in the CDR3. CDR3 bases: TGTGCCAGCAACCTAAGACAGGGCCGGAACACAGATACGCAGTATTTT. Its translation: CASNLRQGRNTDTQYF.

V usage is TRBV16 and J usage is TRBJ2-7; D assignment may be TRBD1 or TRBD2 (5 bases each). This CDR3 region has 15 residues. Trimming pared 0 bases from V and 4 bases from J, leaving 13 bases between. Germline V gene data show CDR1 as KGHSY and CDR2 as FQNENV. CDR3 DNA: TGTGCCAGCAGCCAATCGATAGAGGGGAAGTACGAGCAGTACTTC. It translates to CASSQSIEGKYEQYF.

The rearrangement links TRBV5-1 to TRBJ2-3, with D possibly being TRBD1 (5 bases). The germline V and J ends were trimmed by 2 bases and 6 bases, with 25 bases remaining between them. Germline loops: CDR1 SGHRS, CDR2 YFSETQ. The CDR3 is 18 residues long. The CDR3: CASSFLGVPALKSDTQYF. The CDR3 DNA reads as TGCGCCAGCAGCTTCTTAGGGGTTCCAGCCCTCAAGTCTGATACGCAGTATTTT.

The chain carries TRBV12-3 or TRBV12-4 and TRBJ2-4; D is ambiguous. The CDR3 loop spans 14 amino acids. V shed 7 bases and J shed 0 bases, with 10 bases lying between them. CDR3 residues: CASTSALAKNIQYF. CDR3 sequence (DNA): TGTGCCAGCACTTCAGCGCTAGCCAAAAACATTCAGTACTTC.

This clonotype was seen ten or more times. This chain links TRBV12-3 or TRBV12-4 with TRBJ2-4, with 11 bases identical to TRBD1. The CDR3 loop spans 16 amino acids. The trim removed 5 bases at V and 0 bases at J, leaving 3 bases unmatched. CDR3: CASSQGTGGAKNIQYF. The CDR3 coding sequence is TGTGCCAGCAGTCAGGGGACAGGGGGAGCCAAAAACATTCAGTACTTC.

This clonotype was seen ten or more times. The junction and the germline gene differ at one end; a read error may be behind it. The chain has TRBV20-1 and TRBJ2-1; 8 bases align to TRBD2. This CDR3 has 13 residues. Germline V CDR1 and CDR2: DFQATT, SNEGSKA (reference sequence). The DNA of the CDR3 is TGCAGTGCTAGAGATCGGGGCGGGGGGCCCTTGATCTTC. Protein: CSARDRGGGPLIF.

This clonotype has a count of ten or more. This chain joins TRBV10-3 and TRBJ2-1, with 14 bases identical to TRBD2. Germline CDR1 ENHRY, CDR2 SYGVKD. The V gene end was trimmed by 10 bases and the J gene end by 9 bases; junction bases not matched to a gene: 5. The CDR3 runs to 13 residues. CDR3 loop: CATTSGGAGEQFF. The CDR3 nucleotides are TGTGCCACGACTAGCGGGGGGGCCGGTGAGCAGTTCTTC.

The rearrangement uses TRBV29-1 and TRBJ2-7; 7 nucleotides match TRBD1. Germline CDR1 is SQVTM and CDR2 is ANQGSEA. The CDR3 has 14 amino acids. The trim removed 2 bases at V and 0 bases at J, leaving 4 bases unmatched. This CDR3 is CSVETGDSSYEQYF. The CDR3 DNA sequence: TGCAGCGTTGAAACAGGGGACAGCTCCTACGAGCAGTACTTC.

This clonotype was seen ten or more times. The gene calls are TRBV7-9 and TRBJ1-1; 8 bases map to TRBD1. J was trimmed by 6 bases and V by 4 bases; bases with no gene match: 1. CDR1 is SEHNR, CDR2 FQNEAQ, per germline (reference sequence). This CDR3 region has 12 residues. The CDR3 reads CASSSTGAEAFF. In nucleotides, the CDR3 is TGTGCCAGCAGCTCGACAGGGGCTGAAGCTTTCTTT.

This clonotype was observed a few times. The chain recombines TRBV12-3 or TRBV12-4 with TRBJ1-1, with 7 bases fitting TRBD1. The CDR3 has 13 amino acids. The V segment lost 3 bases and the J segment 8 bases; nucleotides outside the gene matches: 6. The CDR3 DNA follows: TGTGCCAGCAGTTTTATTCAGGGGGGCGAAGCTTTCTTT. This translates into CASSFIQGGEAFF.

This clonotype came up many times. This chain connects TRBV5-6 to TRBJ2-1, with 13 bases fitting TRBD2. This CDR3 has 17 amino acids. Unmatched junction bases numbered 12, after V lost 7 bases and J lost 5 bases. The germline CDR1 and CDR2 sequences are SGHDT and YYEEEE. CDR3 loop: CASGPVLAGGGNNEQFF. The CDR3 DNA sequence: TGTGCCAGCGGCCCGGTACTAGCGGGGGGGGGTAACAATGAGCAGTTCTTC.

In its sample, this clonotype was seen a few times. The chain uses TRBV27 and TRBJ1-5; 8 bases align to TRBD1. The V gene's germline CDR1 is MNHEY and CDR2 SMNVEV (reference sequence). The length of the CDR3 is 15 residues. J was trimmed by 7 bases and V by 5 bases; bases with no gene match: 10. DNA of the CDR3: TGTGCCAGCAGTCTTAACAGACAGGGGCGGCAGCCCCAGCATTTT. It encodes CASSLNRQGRQPQHF.

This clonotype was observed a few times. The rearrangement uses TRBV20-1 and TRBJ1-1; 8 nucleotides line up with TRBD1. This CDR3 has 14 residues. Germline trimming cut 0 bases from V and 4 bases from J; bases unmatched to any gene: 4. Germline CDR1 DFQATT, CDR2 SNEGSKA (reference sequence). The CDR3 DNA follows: TGCAGTGCTAGAGAGGACAGGGTGATCACTGAAGCTTTCTTT. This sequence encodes CSAREDRVITEAFF.

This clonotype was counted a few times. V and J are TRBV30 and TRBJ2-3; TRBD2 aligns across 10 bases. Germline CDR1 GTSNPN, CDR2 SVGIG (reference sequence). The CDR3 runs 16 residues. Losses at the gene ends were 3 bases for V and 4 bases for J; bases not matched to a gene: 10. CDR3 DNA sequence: TGTGCCTGGAGGGACCGAGCGGGGGGGCGGTCAGATACGCAGTATTTT. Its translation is CAWRDRAGGRSDTQYF.

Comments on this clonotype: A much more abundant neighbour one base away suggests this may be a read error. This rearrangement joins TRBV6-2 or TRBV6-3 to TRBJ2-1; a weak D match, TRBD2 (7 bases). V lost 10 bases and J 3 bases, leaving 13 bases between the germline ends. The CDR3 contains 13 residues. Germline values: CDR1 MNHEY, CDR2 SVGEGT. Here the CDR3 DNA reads TGTGCCATCTCGGGGGGACACTACAATGAGCAGTTCTTC. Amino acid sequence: CAISGGHYNEQFF.

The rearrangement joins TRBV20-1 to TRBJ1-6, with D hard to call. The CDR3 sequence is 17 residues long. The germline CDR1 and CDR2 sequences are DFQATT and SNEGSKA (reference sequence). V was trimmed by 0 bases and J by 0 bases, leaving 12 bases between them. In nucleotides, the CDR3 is TGCAGTGCTAGAGATGGCATTTCGAGCTCCTATAATTCACCCCTCCACTTT. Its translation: CSARDGISSSYNSPLHF.

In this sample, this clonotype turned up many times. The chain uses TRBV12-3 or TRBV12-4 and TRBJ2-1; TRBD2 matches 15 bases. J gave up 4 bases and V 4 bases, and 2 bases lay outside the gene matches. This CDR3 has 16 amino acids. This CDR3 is CASSSGLAGGYNEQFF. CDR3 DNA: TGTGCCAGCAGTTCGGGACTAGCGGGGGGATACAATGAGCAGTTCTTC.

The CDR3 DNA sequence: TGCAGTGCTAGTCCTCAGGTGGGCTACACCTTC. This codes for CSASPQVGYTF. The chain joins TRBV20-1 to TRBJ1-2; no definite D call. CDR1 is DFQATT, CDR2 SNEGSKA, per germline (reference sequence). V lost 3 bases and J 8 bases, leaving 10 bases between the germline ends. The CDR3 contains 11 residues.

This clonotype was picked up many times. DNA of the CDR3: TGCAGTGCTAGGTGGCGGGGGGCGTCCACCGGGGAGCTGTTTTTT. It encodes CSARWRGASTGELFF. The rearrangement uses TRBV20-1 and TRBJ2-2, with 8 bases fitting TRBD2. CDR1 and CDR2 from the germline V gene are DFQATT and SNEGSKA (reference sequence). This CDR3 is 15 amino acids long. Trimming took 3 bases from V and 4 from J; bases not matched to a gene: 7.

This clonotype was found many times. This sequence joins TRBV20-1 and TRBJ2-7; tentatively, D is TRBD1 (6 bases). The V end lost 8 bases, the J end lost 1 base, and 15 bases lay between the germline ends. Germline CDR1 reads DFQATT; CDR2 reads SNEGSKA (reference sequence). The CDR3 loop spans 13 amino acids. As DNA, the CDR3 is TGCAGTCTTCCGGGACATGGGTCCTACGAGCAGTACTTC. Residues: CSLPGHGSYEQYF.

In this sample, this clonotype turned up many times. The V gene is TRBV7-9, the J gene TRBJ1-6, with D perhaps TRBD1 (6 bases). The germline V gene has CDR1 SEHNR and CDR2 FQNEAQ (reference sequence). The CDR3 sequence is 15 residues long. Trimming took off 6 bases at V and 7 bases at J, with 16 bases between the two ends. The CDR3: CASRGGTGPNSPLHF. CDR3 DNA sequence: TGTGCCAGCAGAGGAGGAACAGGGCCCAATTCACCCCTCCACTTT.

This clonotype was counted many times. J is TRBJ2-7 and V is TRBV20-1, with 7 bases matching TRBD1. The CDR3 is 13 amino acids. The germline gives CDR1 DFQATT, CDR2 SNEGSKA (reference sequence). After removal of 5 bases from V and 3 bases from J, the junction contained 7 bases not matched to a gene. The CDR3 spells CSAFSQGDYEQYF. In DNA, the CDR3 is TGCAGTGCTTTCTCTCAGGGGGACTACGAGCAGTACTTC.

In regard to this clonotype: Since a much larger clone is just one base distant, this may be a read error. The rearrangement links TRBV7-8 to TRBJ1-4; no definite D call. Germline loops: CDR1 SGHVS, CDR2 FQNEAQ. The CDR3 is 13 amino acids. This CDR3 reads CVSSLTVNEKLFF. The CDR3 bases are TGTGTCAGCAGCTTAACAGTGAATGAAAAACTGTTTTTT.

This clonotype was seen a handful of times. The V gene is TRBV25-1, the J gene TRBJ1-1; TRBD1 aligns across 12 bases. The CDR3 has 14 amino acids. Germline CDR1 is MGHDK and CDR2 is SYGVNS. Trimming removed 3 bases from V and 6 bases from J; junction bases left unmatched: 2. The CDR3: CASSDWDRGPEAFF. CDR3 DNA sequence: TGTGCCAGCAGTGATTGGGACAGGGGGCCTGAAGCTTTCTTT.

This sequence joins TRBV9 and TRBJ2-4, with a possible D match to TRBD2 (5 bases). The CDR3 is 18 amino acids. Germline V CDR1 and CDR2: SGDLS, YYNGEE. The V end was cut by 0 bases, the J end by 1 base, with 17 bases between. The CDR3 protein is CASSVGPGGRSAKNIQYF. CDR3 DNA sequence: TGTGCCAGCAGCGTAGGTCCGGGCGGGCGCTCCGCCAAAAACATTCAGTACTTC.

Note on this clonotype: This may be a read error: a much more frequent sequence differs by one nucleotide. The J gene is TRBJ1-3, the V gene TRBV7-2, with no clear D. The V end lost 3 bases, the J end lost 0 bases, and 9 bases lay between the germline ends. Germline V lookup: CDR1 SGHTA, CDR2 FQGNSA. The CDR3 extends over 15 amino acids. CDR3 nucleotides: TGTGCCAGCAGCTTTGGACCGAGCTCTGGAAACACCATATATTTT. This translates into CASSFGPSSGNTIYF.